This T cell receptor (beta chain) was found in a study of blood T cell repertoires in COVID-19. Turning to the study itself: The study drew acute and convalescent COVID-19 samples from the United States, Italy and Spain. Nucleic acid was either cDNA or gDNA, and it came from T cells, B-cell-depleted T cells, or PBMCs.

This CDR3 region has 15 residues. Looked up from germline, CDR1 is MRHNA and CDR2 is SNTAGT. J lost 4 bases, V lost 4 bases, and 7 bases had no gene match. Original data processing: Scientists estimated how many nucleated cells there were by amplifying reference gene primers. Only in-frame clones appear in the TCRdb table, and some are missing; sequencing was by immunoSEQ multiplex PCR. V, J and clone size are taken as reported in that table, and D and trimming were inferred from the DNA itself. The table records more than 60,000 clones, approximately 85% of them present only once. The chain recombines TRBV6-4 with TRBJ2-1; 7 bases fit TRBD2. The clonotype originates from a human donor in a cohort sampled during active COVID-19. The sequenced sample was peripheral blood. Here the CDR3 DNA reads TGTGCCAGCAGTGTCTCTAGCGGCGATTACAATGAGCAGTTCTTC. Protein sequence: CASSVSSGDYNEQFF.